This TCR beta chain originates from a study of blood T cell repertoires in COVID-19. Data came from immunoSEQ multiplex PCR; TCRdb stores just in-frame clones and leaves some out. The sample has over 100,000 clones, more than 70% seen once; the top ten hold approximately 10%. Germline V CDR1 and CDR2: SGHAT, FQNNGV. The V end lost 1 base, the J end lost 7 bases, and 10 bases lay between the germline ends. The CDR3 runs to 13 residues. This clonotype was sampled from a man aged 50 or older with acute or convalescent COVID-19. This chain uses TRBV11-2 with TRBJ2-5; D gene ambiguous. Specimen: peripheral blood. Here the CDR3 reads CASSLVGGGTQYF. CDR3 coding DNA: TGTGCCAGCAGCTTAGTGGGTGGCGGGACCCAGTACTTC.